This T cell receptor (beta chain) comes out of a study of early T cells in non-severe SARS-CoV-2 infection. Whole-study context: Bulk RNA taken from unsorted whole blood was sequenced, leaving chains unpaired.

This clonotype has at least ten counts. Its specificity is not known. Study-wide results and limits: VDJdb-based matching was biased toward anti-spike CD8 responses and missed private and CD4 specificities.

Germline values: CDR1 DFQATT, CDR2 SNEGSKA (reference sequence). This CDR3 contains 14 residues. V gave up 3 bases and J gave up 3 bases; unmatched junction bases: 6. Individual cDNA molecules were tagged with unique molecular identifiers, the study reported. A single record per CDR3 protein comes from TCRdb applying MiXCR to the 5' RACE reads. This sample has almost 45,000 distinct CDR3 sequences, with 6% to 6.5% found just once. The TCR comes from an adult who was a healthcare worker with PCR-confirmed SARS-CoV-2 infection or an uninfected control (not recorded which). The sequenced sample was whole blood. The chain joins TRBV20-1 to TRBJ1-2, with 8 nucleotides matching TRBD1. The CDR3: CSARRQGQYYGYTF. The CDR3 DNA sequence: TGCAGTGCTAGGAGACAGGGGCAGTACTATGGCTACACCTTC.